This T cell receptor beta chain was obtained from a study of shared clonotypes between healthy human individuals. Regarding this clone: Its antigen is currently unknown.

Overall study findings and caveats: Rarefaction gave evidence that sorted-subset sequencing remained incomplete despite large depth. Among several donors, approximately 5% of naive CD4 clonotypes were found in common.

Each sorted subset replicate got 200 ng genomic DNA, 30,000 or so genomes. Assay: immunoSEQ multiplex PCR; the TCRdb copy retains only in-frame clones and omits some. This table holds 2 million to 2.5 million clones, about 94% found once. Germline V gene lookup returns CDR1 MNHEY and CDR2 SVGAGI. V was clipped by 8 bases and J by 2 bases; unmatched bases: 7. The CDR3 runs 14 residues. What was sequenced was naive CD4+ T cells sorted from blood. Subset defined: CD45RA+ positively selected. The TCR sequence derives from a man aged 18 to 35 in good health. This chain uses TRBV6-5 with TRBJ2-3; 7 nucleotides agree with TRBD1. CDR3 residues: CASRSGQYTDTQYF. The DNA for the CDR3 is TGTGCCAGCCGATCGGGACAGTACACAGATACGCAGTATTTT.